Detailed here is one T cell receptor beta chain. This likely stems from a read error, as it lies one base from a far larger clone. The time point denotes: newly diagnosed GD, antithyroid drugs for less than 3 months. Making the TCR library involved RNA that had been extracted from PBMCs. The sample originates from a study of regulatory T cells in long-lasting Graves disease. Overall study context: Those Graves' patients who were newly diagnosed had been on antithyroid drugs under 3 months.

For TCR beta, libraries came from iRepertoire HTBI primers and Arm-PCR of CDR3 regions. In TCRdb, the multiplex PCR reads were re-called with MiXCR into one record per CDR3 protein. The repertoire has around 480,000 distinct CDR3 sequences, roughly 16% of them found once; the top ten carry 12%. This sample also belongs to another study, concerning T cells in Graves' hyperthyroidism and ophthalmopathy. That paper notes: Patients aged 18 to 65 had newly diagnosed hyperthyroidism lasting under 2 months. HTBI primers were used for first-round RT-PCR of the TCR CDR3. Most thyroid clonotypes that were expanded above 0.001 also turned up in blood.

The input for sequencing was peripheral blood mononuclear cells (PBMCs), taken at new diagnosis, from a patient treated with antithyroid drugs. The sequence was collected from a man aged 40-55 years with Graves disease.

CDR3 bases: TGCAGTGCTAGAAGACCCGGGACTAGCGGGAGGCGCGGCTACGAGCAGTTCTTC. Its protein is CSARRPGTSGRRGYEQFF. The chain joins TRBV20-1 to TRBJ2-1, with 15 positions matching TRBD2. CDR3 length: 18 amino acids. Trimming removed 2 bases from V and 10 bases from J; junction bases left unmatched: 15. CDR1 and CDR2 (germline): DFQATT, SNEGSKA (reference sequence).